The sequence of this T cell receptor beta chain was determined in a study of blood T cell repertoires in COVID-19. Study at large: Acute and convalescent COVID-19 samples came from the United States, Italy and Spain. In each case, the material was cDNA or gDNA derived from T cells, B-cell-depleted T cells, or PBMCs.

Per the original methods: Cell counts per sample came from amplifying reference gene primers. Only in-frame clones appear in the TCRdb table, and some are missing; sequencing was by immunoSEQ multiplex PCR. The DNA gave D and trimming, while V, J and clone size come from that table. Among approximately 82,000 clones listed, roughly 82% were seen once. In its sample, this clone was seen many times. V gave up 2 bases and J gave up 1 base, with 14 bases separating them. The CDR3 is made up of 16 amino acids. Germline loops: CDR1 MGHRA, CDR2 YSYEKL. This sequence originates from a man in his fifties or sixties with active or convalescent COVID-19. The genes are TRBV4-1 and TRBJ1-1; D may be TRBD1 (5 bases). Sequencing input: peripheral blood. The chain's CDR3 is CASSQLGALGNTEAFF. The CDR3 coding sequence is TGCGCCAGCAGCCAATTAGGGGCCCTCGGGAACACTGAAGCTTTCTTT.